Each of the 27 T cell receptor beta chains below was sequenced from the same sample in a study of blood T cell repertoires in COVID-19. Clones were sequenced by immunoSEQ multiplex PCR, and TCRdb holds only the in-frame ones, with some missing. The sample has hundreds of thousands of clones; around 87% are singletons. The sample consisted of PBMCs or T cells enriched from blood (not recorded which). The receptor source for this set is a man aged 25-40 years who had recovered from COVID-19.

This clone showed up just a few times. The V call is TRBV7-9, the J call TRBJ1-1; possible D gene TRBD1, 6 bases. Germline V CDR1 and CDR2: SEHNR, FQNEAQ (reference sequence). CDR3 length equals 16 residues. V gave up 5 bases and J gave up 11 bases, with 27 bases separating them. The CDR3 DNA reads TGTGCCAGCAGCCTCCGGACAGCCCCGATGCCAGGGGAGGCTTTCTTT. Encoded protein: CASSLRTAPMPGEAFF.

This clone was observed once. The chain uses TRBV5-1 and TRBJ2-3, with TRBD2 identical over 7 bases. Germline CDR1 reads SGHRS; CDR2 reads YFSETQ. The J segment lost 2 bases and the V segment lost 6 bases, leaving 9 bases of the junction unmatched. The CDR3 is 15 residues long. CDR3 region: CASTRWRENTDTQYF. CDR3 coding DNA: TGCGCCAGCACGAGGTGGCGGGAGAACACAGATACGCAGTATTTT.

J is TRBJ2-1 and V is TRBV4-1, with a tentative D call TRBD1 (6 bases). In germline, CDR1 is MGHRA, CDR2 YSYEKL. Deletions cut 4 bases from V and 12 bases from J, with 19 bases between. The CDR3 length is 14 residues. The CDR3 loop is CASSPGVTGFGQFF. In DNA form, the CDR3 reads TGCGCCAGCAGCCCAGGAGTGACAGGTTTCGGGCAGTTCTTC.

This chain connects TRBV6-5 to TRBJ2-1; 11 nucleotides line up with TRBD2. Per germline, CDR1 MNHEY and CDR2 SVGAGI. The CDR3 contains 15 residues. V dropped 6 bases and J dropped 6; count of bases not matched to a gene: 7. CDR3 amino acids: CASRPTSGRGNEQFF. The CDR3 DNA follows: TGTGCCAGCAGACCTACTAGCGGGAGAGGCAATGAGCAGTTCTTC.

The rearrangement uses TRBV19 and TRBJ2-1, with TRBD2 identical over 13 bases. The CDR3 loop spans 15 amino acids. Losses at the gene ends were 5 bases for V and 10 bases for J; bases not matched to a gene: 8. Per germline, CDR1 LNHDA and CDR2 SQIVND (reference sequence). The CDR3 protein is CASSPPGLAGREQFF. In DNA, the CDR3 is TGTGCCAGTAGTCCACCGGGACTAGCGGGACGAGAGCAGTTCTTC.

This chain uses TRBV27 with TRBJ2-4; 14 nucleotides match TRBD2. The CDR3 is 18 amino acids. CDR1 and CDR2 from the germline V gene are MNHEY and SMNVEV (reference sequence). V gave up 2 bases and J gave up 1 base; unmatched junction bases: 4. The DNA for the CDR3 is TGTGCCAGCAGTTTAGGGACTAGCGGGAGTCCGGCCAAAAACATTCAGTACTTC. Amino acid sequence: CASSLGTSGSPAKNIQYF.

The rearrangement uses TRBV6-1 and TRBJ2-5; 13 bases map to TRBD2. From germline, CDR1 is MNHNS and CDR2 SASEGT. The CDR3 runs 18 residues. Trimming took 1 base from V and 1 from J; bases not matched to a gene: 6. CDR3 amino acids: CASSEGVLAGGGQETQYF. CDR3 nucleotides: TGTGCCAGCAGTGAAGGAGTACTAGCGGGAGGGGGCCAAGAGACCCAGTACTTC.

The genes are TRBV3-1 (or the pseudogene TRBV3-2) and TRBJ2-1; no reliable D call. CDR3 size: 14 residues. Trimming stripped 4 bases from V and 0 bases from J, with 7 bases between. Germline V gives CDR1 LGHDT, CDR2 YNNKEL (reference sequence). The CDR3 bases are TGTGCCAGCAGCCTTTACAGCTCCTACAATGAGCAGTTCTTC. Protein product: CASSLYSSYNEQFF.

The chain joins TRBV29-1 to TRBJ2-5, with a weak D call TRBD2 (6 bases). The CDR3 totals 12 residues. Germline V gene lookup returns CDR1 SQVTM and CDR2 ANQGSEA. Trimming pared 4 bases from V and 5 bases from J, leaving 11 bases between. CDR3 loop: CSVVASEETQYF. In DNA form, the CDR3 reads TGCAGCGTTGTAGCTAGCGAGGAGACCCAGTACTTC.

V and J are TRBV3-1 (or the pseudogene TRBV3-2) and TRBJ2-7; D remains unclear. In germline, CDR1 is LGHDT, CDR2 YNNKEL (reference sequence). CDR3 length: 16 residues. With 4 bases removed from V and 2 bases from J, the gap between germline ends came to 18 bases. The CDR3 region has the DNA TGTGCCAGCAGCCGCCGTAGATTCACAGAAGCCTACGAGCAGTACTTC. Amino acid sequence: CASSRRRFTEAYEQYF.

This chain links TRBV10-3 with TRBJ1-1; TRBD1 matches 8 bases. CDR3 length equals 17 residues. Germline V CDR1 and CDR2: ENHRY, SYGVKD. V trimming: 2 bases; J trimming: 5 bases; junction bases outside the gene matches: 13. The CDR3 coding sequence is TGTGCCATCAGTGAGCCGTTTCGGACAGGGCGCGAGACTGAAGCTTTCTTT. Translation: CAISEPFRTGRETEAFF.

This rearrangement joins TRBV7-8 to TRBJ1-6; 8 nucleotides agree with TRBD1. V lost 1 base, J lost 10 bases, and 6 bases stayed unmatched. Germline loops: CDR1 SGHVS, CDR2 FQNEAQ. The CDR3 runs 15 residues. This chain's CDR3 is CASSLDQGASSPLHF. CDR3 coding DNA: TGTGCCAGCAGCTTAGATCAGGGGGCCTCATCACCCCTCCACTTT.

The chain is built from TRBV3-1 (or the pseudogene TRBV3-2) and TRBJ2-5, with D perhaps matching TRBD2 (5 bases). V was shortened by 4 bases and J by 2 bases, with 8 bases between the two germline ends. The germline V gene has CDR1 LGHDT and CDR2 YNNKEL (reference sequence). The CDR3 totals 13 residues. CDR3 loop: CASSRRLQETQYF. CDR3 bases: TGTGCCAGCAGCCGGCGACTACAAGAGACCCAGTACTTC.

J is TRBJ2-7 and V is TRBV24-1, with D tentatively TRBD2 (6 bases). V was clipped by 3 bases and J by 0 bases, with 11 bases between them. CDR1 and CDR2 from the germline V gene are KGHDR and SFDVKD. The CDR3 is 15 residues long. Written as DNA, the CDR3 is TGTGCCACCAGTGATGGCGGGGCGACCTCCTACGAGCAGTACTTC. Translating it yields CATSDGGATSYEQYF.

This clone was observed once. The rearrangement links TRBV29-1 to TRBJ1-4; D may be TRBD1 (6 bases). V gave up 4 bases and J gave up 3 bases, with 12 bases separating them. The CDR3 runs to 14 residues. Per the germline V gene, CDR1 is SQVTM and CDR2 is ANQGSEA. For the CDR3, the DNA is TGCAGCGTTGGTTTGGGGGCCTCTAATGAAAAACTGTTTTTT. Protein sequence: CSVGLGASNEKLFF.

The chain recombines TRBV12-3 or TRBV12-4 with TRBJ2-5; possible D gene TRBD1, 6 bases. The CDR3 has 13 residues. V was trimmed by 3 bases and J by 5 bases, leaving 10 bases between them. The CDR3 DNA follows: TGTGCCAGCAGTTTCAGGGGCGTGGAGACCCAGTACTTC. Amino acids: CASSFRGVETQYF.

The rearrangement joins TRBV27 to TRBJ2-1; TRBD1 matches 9 bases. The CDR3 is made up of 15 amino acids. Germline loops: CDR1 MNHEY, CDR2 SMNVEV (reference sequence). With V trimmed by 1 base and J by 5 bases, 3 bases remained unmatched. For the CDR3, the DNA is TGTGCCAGCAGTTTATGGGGACAGGGTAACAATGAGCAGTTCTTC. Protein: CASSLWGQGNNEQFF.

This clone occurred once. The chain combines TRBV11-2 with TRBJ2-1; 8 bases align to TRBD2. With V trimmed by 5 bases and J by 4 bases, 7 bases remained unmatched. CDR1 SGHAT and CDR2 FQNNGV come from the germline V gene. This CDR3 is built from 15 residues. CDR3 region: CASSPTSGHYNEQFF. In DNA form, the CDR3 reads TGTGCCAGCAGCCCTACTAGCGGACATTACAATGAGCAGTTCTTC.

This rearrangement joins TRBV5-1 to TRBJ2-7; 12 nucleotides align to TRBD1. This CDR3 has 14 residues. In germline, CDR1 is SGHRS, CDR2 YFSETQ. Trimming took 4 bases from V and 5 from J; bases not matched to a gene: 4. The CDR3 bases are TGCGCCAGCAGCCTCCGGGACAGGGGGCACGAGCAGTACTTC. Protein product: CASSLRDRGHEQYF.

The rearrangement joins TRBV29-1 to TRBJ2-7; 7 bases are a match to TRBD1. Trimming removed 6 bases from V and 2 bases from J; junction bases left unmatched: 13. This CDR3 has 15 amino acids. Germline CDR1 SQVTM, CDR2 ANQGSEA. The CDR3 sequence is CSVRTTDRAPYEQYF. The CDR3 bases are TGCAGCGTGCGCACTACTGACAGGGCCCCCTACGAGCAGTACTTC.

This clone occurred a few times. CDR3 amino acids: CASSLYLNRGNTGELFF. The CDR3 nucleotides are TGTGCCAGCAGCTTATACCTAAACCGAGGGAACACCGGGGAGCTGTTTTTT. This chain connects TRBV11-2 to TRBJ2-2; no firm D call. The CDR3 extends over 17 amino acids. The ends were cut back, 2 bases at V and 1 base at J, with 14 bases in the middle. Germline loops: CDR1 SGHAT, CDR2 FQNNGV.

This clone was detected a few times. The chain combines TRBV5-1 with TRBJ2-7; the match to TRBD1 covers 10 bases. The ends lost 0 bases at V and 8 bases at J; junction bases unmatched: 8. This CDR3 comprises 15 residues. Looked up from germline, CDR1 is SGHRS and CDR2 is YFSETQ. The CDR3, as DNA: TGCGCCAGCAGCTTGGTCGGGGGACAGGGGACTCAGCAGTACTTC. This translates into CASSLVGGQGTQQYF.

This clone was recorded once. One end of the junction fails to match germline, which may point to a read error. The chain couples TRBV2 to TRBJ2-7; TRBD1 is a possible D gene (5 bases). CDR3 size: 14 residues. The germline CDR1 and CDR2 sequences are SNHLY and FYNNEI. The CDR3 here is CVSSGQGRAYEQYF. CDR3 coding DNA: TGTGTCAGCAGTGGGCAGGGAAGGGCCTACGAGCAGTACTTC.

A single count supports this clone. The rearrangement joins TRBV7-9 to TRBJ2-5; no definite D call. The CDR3 has 14 amino acids. Germline V lookup: CDR1 SEHNR, CDR2 FQNEAQ (reference sequence). V was pared by 4 bases and J by 5 bases, with 14 bases between. The CDR3 loop is CASSSVGSPETQYF. CDR3 nucleotides: TGTGCCAGCAGCTCCGTCGGGTCCCCGGAGACCCAGTACTTC.

This chain uses TRBV5-1 with TRBJ2-3; D gene ambiguous. Germline-derived CDR1 and CDR2 are SGHRS and YFSETQ. The V end was cut by 5 bases, the J end by 3 bases, with 10 bases between. CDR3 length equals 13 residues. CDR3 DNA: TGCGCCAGCAGGAGGTTCGAAACAGATACGCAGTATTTT. Translated: CASRRFETDTQYF.

CDR3 nucleotides: TGTGCCACCAGCAAGGCTGAGGACAGCCGGGAGCAGTTCTTC. Amino acid sequence: CATSKAEDSREQFF. V usage is TRBV24-1 and J usage is TRBJ2-1, with D maybe TRBD1 (6 bases). Germline CDR1 KGHDR, CDR2 SFDVKD. This CDR3 is built from 14 residues. The V and J ends lost 7 bases and 10 bases respectively, with 19 bases between them.

The CDR3 coding sequence is TGTGCCAGCAGCGTCAGGGACACCGGGGAGCTGTTTTTT. It specifies CASSVRDTGELFF. The chain links TRBV9 to TRBJ2-2, with TRBD1 as a possible D gene (5 bases). This CDR3 has 13 amino acids. The germline CDR1 and CDR2 sequences are SGDLS and YYNGEE. V gave up 2 bases and J gave up 3 bases, with 5 bases separating them.